Listed here are 2 T cell receptor beta chains from one sample, sequenced in a study of tumor and adjacent non-tumor tissue in lung cancer. TCRbeta libraries were built with three rounds of nested PCR, modified from ARM-PCR. TCRdb itself ran the multiplex PCR reads through MiXCR, one entry per CDR3 protein. The table lists roughly 120,000 distinct CDR3 sequences, around 57% of them singletons. No cell sorting was done before RNA was extracted from the tissue. This non-tumor lung sample came from over 3 cm beyond the tumor edge. Sequenced: distant non-tumor lung tissue. These receptors came from a man aged 55 to 70 with non-small cell lung cancer.

Regarding this clonotype: At one boundary the junction diverges from the germline segment, which might be a read error. The chain has TRBV4-3 and TRBJ2-2; D uncertain. The CDR3 extends over 15 amino acids. Germline V gives CDR1 LGHNA, CDR2 YSLEER. The CDR3 nucleotides are TGCGTCAGCAACCAAGGACCCAGTAGCTCCGGGGAGCTGTTTTTT. It encodes CVSNQGPSSSGELFF.

The table lists this clonotype with many counts. The chain has TRBV6-2 or TRBV6-3 and TRBJ2-6; D is tentatively TRBD1 or TRBD2 (5 bases each). CDR1 is MNHEY, CDR2 SVGEGT, per germline. The CDR3 is 16 amino acids. V lost 6 bases and J lost 0, with 12 bases in between. The CDR3 nucleotides are TGTGCCAGCAGAACCGGGACCCTCTCTGGGGCCAACGTCCTGACTTTC. As protein: CASRTGTLSGANVLTF.